This paragraph covers one T cell receptor beta chain sequence. Assay used: immunoSEQ multiplex PCR; TCRdb lists only in-frame clones, some missing. The sample lists about 160,000 clones, 60% to 80% occurring once. V shed 3 bases and J shed 5 bases, with 17 bases lying between them. The germline V gene has CDR1 SGHTA and CDR2 FQGNSA. This CDR3 is built from 15 residues. The data originate from a study of blood T cell repertoires in COVID-19. Overall study: Sites in the United States, Italy and Spain provided acute and convalescent COVID-19 samples.

The sequenced material came from peripheral blood. This clonotype was obtained from a man aged 70 or older with acute or convalescent COVID-19. V is TRBV7-2 and J is TRBJ2-7; weak D call: TRBD2 (6 bases). The CDR3 sequence: CASSFAGTSAHEQYF. The CDR3 coding sequence is TGTGCCAGCAGCTTTGCCGGGACTTCAGCCCACGAGCAGTACTTC.